What follows describes a single T cell receptor (beta chain). Its target is unknown. CDR3 size: 15 residues. Germline CDR1 is MNHEY and CDR2 is SVGAGI. Trimming took 1 base from V and 5 from J, leaving 11 bases between them. This sample was included in a study of OX40 agonist ivuxolimab in advanced cancers. Study context: Enrollees could have had prior anti-PD-1, anti-PD-L1 or anti-CTLA-4 therapy, which around 43% had received. Broader study findings: At 0.1-3.0 mg/kg, partial responders had clonal expansion among the lowest observed.

Here immunoSEQ multiplex PCR was the method, and the copy in TCRdb shows in-frame clones only, minus some. The sample consists of around 53,000 clones, about 93% of them appearing once. The sequence came from an adult with an advanced solid tumor such as melanoma, head and neck, liver or kidney cancer. The gene calls are TRBV6-5 and TRBJ2-2; no clear D. Specimen: CD4+ or CD8+ T cells sorted from blood, collected in a trial of the OX40 agonist ivuxolimab. The CDR3 loop reads CASSYLNRGTGELFF. The CDR3 DNA sequence: TGTGCCAGCAGTTACTTAAATCGTGGGACCGGGGAGCTGTTTTTT.